This TCR beta chain was documented in a study of blood T cell repertoires in COVID-19. The overall study: Sample material is recorded as cDNA or gDNA derived from T cells, B-cell-depleted T cells, or PBMCs.

Germline assignment: CDR1 LNHDA and CDR2 SQIVND (reference sequence). V dropped 4 bases and J dropped 6; count of bases not matched to a gene: 8. The CDR3 sequence is 15 residues long. Participants in the exposed group had met a COVID-19 case in the 2 weeks before joining the study. Produced via immunoSEQ multiplex PCR; TCRdb's table is partial and in-frame only. This table holds about 350,000 clones, about 90% found once. This TCR was recovered from a woman aged 25 to 45 who had been exposed to COVID-19. The chain couples TRBV19 to TRBJ1-5; 8 bases are shared with TRBD1. The source material was PBMCs or T cells enriched from blood (not recorded which). For the CDR3, the DNA is TGTGCCAGTAGTAGCCGGACAGGGACGGGTCAGCCCCAGCATTTT. The encoded protein is CASSSRTGTGQPQHF.